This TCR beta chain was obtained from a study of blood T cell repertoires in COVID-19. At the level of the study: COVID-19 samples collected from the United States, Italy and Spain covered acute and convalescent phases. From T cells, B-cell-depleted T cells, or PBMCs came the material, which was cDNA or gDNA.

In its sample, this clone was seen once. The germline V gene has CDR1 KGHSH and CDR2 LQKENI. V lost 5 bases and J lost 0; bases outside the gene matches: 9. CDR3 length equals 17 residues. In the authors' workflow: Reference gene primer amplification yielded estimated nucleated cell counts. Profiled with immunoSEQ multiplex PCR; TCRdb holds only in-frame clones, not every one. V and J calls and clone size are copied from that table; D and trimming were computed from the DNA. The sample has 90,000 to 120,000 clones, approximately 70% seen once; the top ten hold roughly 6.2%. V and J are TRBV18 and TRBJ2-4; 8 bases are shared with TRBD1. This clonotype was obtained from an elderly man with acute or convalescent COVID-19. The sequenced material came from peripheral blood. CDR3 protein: CASSDFQGALAKNIQYF. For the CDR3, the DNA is TGTGCCAGCTCAGATTTTCAGGGGGCCCTAGCCAAAAACATTCAGTACTTC. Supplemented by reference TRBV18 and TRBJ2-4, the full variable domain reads NAGVMQNPRHLVRRRGQEARLRCSPMKGHSHVYWYRQLPEEGLKFMVYLQKENIIDESGMPKERFSAEFPKEGPSILRIQQVVRGDSAAYFCASSDFQGALAKNIQYFGAGTRLSVL.